Listed below are T cell receptor beta chains from one sample, sequenced in a study of CD8+CD57+ T cells in acquired aplastic anemia. TCRdb re-called the reads with MiXCR, one entry per CDR3 protein. Found here are about 160,000 distinct CDR3 sequences, 71% of them singletons; the top ten hold around 45%. Sequencing was performed on sorted CD4+, CD8+, or CD8+CD57+ T cells (not recorded which) from PBMCs. These receptor sequences come from a human donor with aplastic anemia. The conserved cysteine and the conserved F or W are not part of the CDR3 here. Size tells how often a clone was seen (once, few, many) or the class of an expanded clone, and some rows leave it out.

>TRBV13|NA
ASSSGTAEETQY
>TRBV2|NA
ASRAPGLADTQY
>TRBV20-1|NA
SARPRDSEAF
>TRBV25-1|NA
ASGSEKYNEQF
>TRBV2|many
ASIGQGSYEQY
>TRBV2|NA
ASSDEDRDLSPQH
>TRBV20-1|NA
SARVSGSHEQY
>TRBV25-1|NA
ASSESWAGAAEKLF
>TRBV12-3/TRBV12-4|NA
ASSTIENTEAF
>TRBV20-1|NA
SAREQGVTDTQY
>TRBV2|NA
AGGQGAGEQY
>TRBV7-9|NA
ASSLVGEGGYT
>TRBV7-3|NA
ASSLLGEGPDTQY
>TRBV20-1|NA
SARHGTGGINQPQH
>TRBV7-2|medium-sized
ASSLNAAYEQY
>TRBV6-5|NA
ASSENGNEAF
>TRBV29-1|NA
SVDPWDTEAF
>TRBV12-3/TRBV12-4|few
ASSRDRVDEQY
>TRBV7-9|NA
ASSLVGSGGPYEQY
>TRBV12-5|many
ASGFGGSNQPQH
>TRBV9|NA
ASSTSGGRAEETQY
>TRBV2|NA
ASRQGDSTYEQY
>TRBV20-1|once
SATDRVAAYEQY
>TRBV14|NA
ASSQVPQTQH
>TRBV24-1|once
ATSAASTSDQPQH
>TRBV6-6|NA
ASSLGRLGSPLH
>TRBV6-2/TRBV6-3|NA
ASGSGFAGQGAHEQF
>TRBV5-6|NA
ASSLRSGEQY
>TRBV7-9|NA
ASSQEWGLQFDEQY
>TRBV19|NA
ASSIAGRSVQPQH
>TRBV2|NA
ASSDRDRVTGELF
>TRBV4-1|NA
ASSPRPSGANVLT
>TRBV19|NA
ASKPTGLRGGGYT
>TRBV13|few
ASSLGGSLAGVFTGELF
>TRBV15|NA
ATSRDRWNNEKLF
>TRBV2|NA
ASTSNPPGDIGNYGYT
>TRBV7-8|NA
ASSPYGASTDTQY
>TRBV10-1|many
ASSERLASFYNEQF
>TRBV2|NA
ASKRDEKLF
>TRBV7-8|NA
ASTQTSAYNEQF
>TRBV10-3|NA
AISDRAGAYNEQF
>TRBV19|NA
ASSIWGADTGELF
>TRBV19|NA
ASSPFEGGRETQY
>TRBV10-3|NA
AISESDRQY
>TRBV11-2|NA
ASSLGARYNEQF
>TRBV24-1|once
ATSDRLAGAGDTQY
>TRBV5-6|few
ASSFGGKLGEQY
>TRBV5-1|NA
ASSPGLALGQF
>TRBV19|NA
ASSRVAGGTFNEQF
>TRBV20-1|few
SARDYTGYYEQY
>TRBV29-1|few
SVVEEDIPYGYT
>TRBV7-7|few
ASSHTLNTEAF
>TRBV7-3|NA
ASSFTDSEAF
>TRBV20-1|once
SARTSAAAYEQY
>TRBV7-2|NA
ASSPGLARNEQF
>TRBV5-8|many
ASERGVNTEAF
>TRBV29-1|NA
SVETKGVEQY
>TRBV7-2|NA
ASSSPGQTYEQY